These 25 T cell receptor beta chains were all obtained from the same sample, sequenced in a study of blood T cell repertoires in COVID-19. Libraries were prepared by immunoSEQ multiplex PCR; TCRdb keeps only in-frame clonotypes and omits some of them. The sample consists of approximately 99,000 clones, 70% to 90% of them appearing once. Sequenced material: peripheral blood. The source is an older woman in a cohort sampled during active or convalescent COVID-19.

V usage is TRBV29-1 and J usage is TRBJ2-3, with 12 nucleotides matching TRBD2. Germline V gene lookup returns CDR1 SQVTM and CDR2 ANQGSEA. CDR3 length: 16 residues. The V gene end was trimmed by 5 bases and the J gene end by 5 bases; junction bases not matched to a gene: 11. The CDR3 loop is CSVRLTSGRVKDTQYF. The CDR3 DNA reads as TGCAGCGTTCGATTGACTAGCGGGAGAGTAAAAGATACGCAGTATTTT.

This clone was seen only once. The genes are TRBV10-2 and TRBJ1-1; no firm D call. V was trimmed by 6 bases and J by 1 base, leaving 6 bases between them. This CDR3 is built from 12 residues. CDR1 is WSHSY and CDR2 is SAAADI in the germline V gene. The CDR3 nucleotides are TGCGCCAGCAGGACTAGGAACACTGAAGCTTTCTTT. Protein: CASRTRNTEAFF.

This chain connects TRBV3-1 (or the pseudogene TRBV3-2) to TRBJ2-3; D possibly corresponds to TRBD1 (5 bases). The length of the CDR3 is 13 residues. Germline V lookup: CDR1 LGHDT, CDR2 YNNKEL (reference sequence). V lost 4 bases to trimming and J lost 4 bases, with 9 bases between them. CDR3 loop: CASSLGPPDTQYF. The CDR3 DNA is TGTGCCAGCAGCCTGGGGCCCCCAGATACGCAGTATTTT.

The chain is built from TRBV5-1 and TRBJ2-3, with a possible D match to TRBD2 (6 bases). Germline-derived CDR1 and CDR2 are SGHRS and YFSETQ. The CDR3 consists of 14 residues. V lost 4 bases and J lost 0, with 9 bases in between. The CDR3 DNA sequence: TGCGCCAGCAGCAAGGGGACTAGCACAGATACGCAGTATTTT. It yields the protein CASSKGTSTDTQYF.

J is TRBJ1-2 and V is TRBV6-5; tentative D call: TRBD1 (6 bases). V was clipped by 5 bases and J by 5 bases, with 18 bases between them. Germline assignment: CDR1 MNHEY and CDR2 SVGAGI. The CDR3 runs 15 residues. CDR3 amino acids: CASSPPGGRKYGYTF. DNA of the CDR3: TGTGCCAGCAGTCCCCCGGGGGGGCGGAAGTATGGCTACACCTTC.

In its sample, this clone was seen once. CDR3 in amino acids: CASSSGRASYEQYF. In DNA form, the CDR3 reads TGTGCCAGTAGTTCGGGCAGGGCTTCCTACGAGCAGTACTTC. The V call is TRBV19, the J call TRBJ2-7, with D possibly matching TRBD1 (5 bases). Per germline, CDR1 LNHDA and CDR2 SQIVND (reference sequence). This CDR3 has 14 amino acids. V was clipped by 5 bases and J by 1 base, with 12 bases between them.

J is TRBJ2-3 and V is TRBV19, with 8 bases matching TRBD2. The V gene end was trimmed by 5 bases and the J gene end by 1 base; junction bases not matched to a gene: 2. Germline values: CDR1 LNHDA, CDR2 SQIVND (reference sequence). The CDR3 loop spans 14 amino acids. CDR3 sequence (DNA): TGTGCCAGTAGTCAAGCGGGGGGCACAGATACGCAGTATTTT. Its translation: CASSQAGGTDTQYF.

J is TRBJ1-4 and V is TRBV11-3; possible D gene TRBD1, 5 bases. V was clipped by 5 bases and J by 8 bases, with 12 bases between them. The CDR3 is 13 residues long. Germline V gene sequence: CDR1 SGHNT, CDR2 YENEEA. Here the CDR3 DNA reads TGTGCCAGCAGCCAGGGTTTCGGAGAAAAACTGTTTTTT. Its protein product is CASSQGFGEKLFF.

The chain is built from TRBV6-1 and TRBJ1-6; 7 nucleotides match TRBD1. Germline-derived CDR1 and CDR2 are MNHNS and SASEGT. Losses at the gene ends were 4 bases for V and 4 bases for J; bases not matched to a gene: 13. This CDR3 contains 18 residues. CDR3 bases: TGTGCCAGCAGTGGGTCTGGACAGGCGACTTGGTATAATTCACCCCTCCACTTT. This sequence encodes CASSGSGQATWYNSPLHF.

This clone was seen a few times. CDR3 coding DNA: TGCGCCAGCAGCCAAGGCAGGCTAGCGGGTAGCGAGCAGTACTTC. This encodes CASSQGRLAGSEQYF. The chain links TRBV4-1 to TRBJ2-7, with 8 bases identical to TRBD2. Germline CDR1 reads MGHRA; CDR2 reads YSYEKL. V lost 1 base, J lost 6 bases, and 8 bases stayed unmatched. The CDR3 is made up of 15 amino acids.

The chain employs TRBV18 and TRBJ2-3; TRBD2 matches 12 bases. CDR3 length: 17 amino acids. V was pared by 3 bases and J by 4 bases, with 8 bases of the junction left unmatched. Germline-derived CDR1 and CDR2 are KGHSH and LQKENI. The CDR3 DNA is TGTGCCAGCTCACCTCCGACTAGCGGGAGTAGGGCAGATACGCAGTATTTT. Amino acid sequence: CASSPPTSGSRADTQYF.

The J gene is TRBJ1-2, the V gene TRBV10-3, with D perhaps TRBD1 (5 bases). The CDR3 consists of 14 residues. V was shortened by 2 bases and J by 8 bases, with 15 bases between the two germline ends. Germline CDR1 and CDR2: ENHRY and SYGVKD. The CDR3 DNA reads TGTGCCATCAGTGAGAGTTCAGGGTCAGGCGGCTACACCTTC. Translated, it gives CAISESSGSGGYTF.

CDR3 sequence reads: CASSPRQGRSGANVLTF. CDR3 sequence (DNA): TGTGCCAGCAGTCCGAGACAGGGTAGGTCTGGGGCCAACGTCCTGACTTTC. This sequence joins TRBV27 and TRBJ2-6, with 7 bases lining up with TRBD1. After removal of 5 bases from V and 1 base from J, the junction contained 8 bases not matched to a gene. This CDR3 region has 17 residues. Per the germline V gene, CDR1 is MNHEY and CDR2 is SMNVEV (reference sequence).

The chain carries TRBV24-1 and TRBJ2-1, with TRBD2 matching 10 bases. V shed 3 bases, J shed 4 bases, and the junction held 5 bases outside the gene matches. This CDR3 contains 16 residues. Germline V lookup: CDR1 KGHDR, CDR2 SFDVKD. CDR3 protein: CATSDPLAGLYNEQFF. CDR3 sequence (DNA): TGTGCCACCAGTGATCCACTAGCGGGATTATACAATGAGCAGTTCTTC.

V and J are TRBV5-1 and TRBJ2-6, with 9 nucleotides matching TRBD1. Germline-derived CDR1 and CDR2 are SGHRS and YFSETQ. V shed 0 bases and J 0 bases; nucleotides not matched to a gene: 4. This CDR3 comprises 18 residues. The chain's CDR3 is CASSLGGTGISGANVLTF. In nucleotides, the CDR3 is TGCGCCAGCAGCTTGGGTGGGACAGGGATCTCTGGGGCCAACGTCCTGACTTTC.

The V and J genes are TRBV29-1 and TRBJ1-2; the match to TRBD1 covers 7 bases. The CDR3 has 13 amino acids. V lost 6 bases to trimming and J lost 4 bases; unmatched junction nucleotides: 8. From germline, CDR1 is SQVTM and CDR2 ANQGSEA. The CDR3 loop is CSVTGDSFYGYTF. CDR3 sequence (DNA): TGCAGCGTAACCGGGGACAGCTTCTATGGCTACACCTTC.

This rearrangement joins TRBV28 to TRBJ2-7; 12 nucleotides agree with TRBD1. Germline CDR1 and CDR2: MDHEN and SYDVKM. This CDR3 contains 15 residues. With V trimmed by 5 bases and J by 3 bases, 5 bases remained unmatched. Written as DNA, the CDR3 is TGTGCCAGCAGTCTCGGGACAGGGGGCCTCTACGAGCAGTACTTC. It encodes CASSLGTGGLYEQYF.

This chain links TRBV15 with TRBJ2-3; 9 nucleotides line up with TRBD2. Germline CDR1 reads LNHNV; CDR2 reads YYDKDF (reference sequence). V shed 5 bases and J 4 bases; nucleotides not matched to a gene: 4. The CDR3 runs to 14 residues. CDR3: CATSGGGAADTQYF. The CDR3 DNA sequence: TGTGCCACCAGCGGCGGGGGGGCCGCAGATACGCAGTATTTT.

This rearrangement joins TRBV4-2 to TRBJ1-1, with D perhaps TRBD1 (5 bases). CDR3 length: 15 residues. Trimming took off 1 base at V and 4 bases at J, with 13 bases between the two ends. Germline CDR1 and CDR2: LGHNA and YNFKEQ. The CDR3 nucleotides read TGTGCCAGCAGCCAAGGACGGGCCGGGGGCACTGAAGCTTTCTTT. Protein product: CASSQGRAGGTEAFF.

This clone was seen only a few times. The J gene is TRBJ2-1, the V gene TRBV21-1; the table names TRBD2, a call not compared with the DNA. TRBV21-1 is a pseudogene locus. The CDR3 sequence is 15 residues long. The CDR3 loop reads CASATRREAGDEQFF. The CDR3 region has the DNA TGTGCCAGCGCCACTCGGCGGGAGGCGGGCGATGAGCAGTTCTTC.

For the CDR3, the DNA is TGTGCCAGCGGACTAGCGGGAGGTACAGATACGCAGTATTTT. Protein product: CASGLAGGTDTQYF. The V gene is TRBV7-9, the J gene TRBJ2-3, with 14 bases identical to TRBD2. The junction had 1 base not matched to a gene; V was cut back by 8 bases and J by 3 bases. The CDR3 runs to 14 residues. Germline CDR1 is SEHNR and CDR2 is FQNEAQ (reference sequence).

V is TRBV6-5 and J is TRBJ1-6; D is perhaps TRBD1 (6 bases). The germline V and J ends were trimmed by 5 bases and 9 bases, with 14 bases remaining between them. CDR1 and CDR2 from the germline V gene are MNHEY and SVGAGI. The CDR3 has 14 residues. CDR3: CASSQQGGLSPLHF. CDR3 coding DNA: TGTGCCAGCAGTCAACAGGGCGGTCTTTCACCCCTCCACTTT.

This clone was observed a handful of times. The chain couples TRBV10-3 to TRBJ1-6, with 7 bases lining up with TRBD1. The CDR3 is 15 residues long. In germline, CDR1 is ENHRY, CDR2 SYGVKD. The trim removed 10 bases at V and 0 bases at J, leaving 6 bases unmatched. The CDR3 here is CASHRDSSYNSPLHF. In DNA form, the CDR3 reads TGTGCCAGCCACCGGGACAGCTCCTATAATTCACCCCTCCACTTT.

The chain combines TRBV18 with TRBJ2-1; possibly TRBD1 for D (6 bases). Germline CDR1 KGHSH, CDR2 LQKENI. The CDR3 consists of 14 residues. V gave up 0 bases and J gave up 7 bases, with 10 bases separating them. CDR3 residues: CASSPPDRGNEQFF. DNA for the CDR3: TGTGCCAGCTCACCACCGGATAGGGGGAATGAGCAGTTCTTC.

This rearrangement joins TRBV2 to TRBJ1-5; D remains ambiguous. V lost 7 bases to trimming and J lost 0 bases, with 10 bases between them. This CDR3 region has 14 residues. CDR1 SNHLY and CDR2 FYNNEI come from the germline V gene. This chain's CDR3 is CASTRDFSNQPQHF. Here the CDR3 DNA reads TGTGCCAGCACGAGAGACTTTAGCAATCAGCCCCAGCATTTT.